Listed here are 27 T cell receptor beta chains from one sample, sequenced in a study of CXCR4 blockade with PD-1 therapy in pancreatic cancer. Measured with immunoSEQ multiplex PCR; TCRdb has only the in-frame clones, and not every one. The sample carries over 4,500 clones, 57% recorded once. Specimen: tumor tissue. The receptor source for this set is a human donor with pancreatic ductal adenocarcinoma.

This chain joins TRBV28 and TRBJ2-4; 10 bases match TRBD2. The CDR3 spans 16 residues. V shed 8 bases and J 9 bases; nucleotides not matched to a gene: 16. Germline V CDR1 and CDR2: MDHEN, SYDVKM. The CDR3 nucleotides are TGTGCCAGCCGCCAGCGGGCTAGCGGGAGAATGGGCATTCAGTACTTC. Protein sequence: CASRQRASGRMGIQYF.

The V and J genes are TRBV29-1 and TRBJ2-3, with a weak D call TRBD2 (6 bases). Germline V gives CDR1 SQVTM, CDR2 ANQGSEA. The V and J ends lost 2 bases and 3 bases respectively, with 9 bases between them. This CDR3 region has 13 residues. Here the CDR3 DNA reads TGCAGCGTTGAACGGGAGTCTACAGATACGCAGTATTTT. Its translation: CSVERESTDTQYF.

This rearrangement joins TRBV7-5 to TRBJ2-1; the table assigns TRBD2, which was not confirmed against the DNA. TRBV7-5 is an annotated pseudogene. This CDR3 region has 15 residues. The CDR3 loop reads CASSLDGSPYNEQFF. The CDR3, as DNA: TGTGCCAGCAGCTTGGACGGGAGCCCCTACAATGAGCAGTTCTTC.

There are a few counts of this clone. The chain combines TRBV1 with TRBJ1-2; the table's D call of TRBD1 was not tested on the DNA. TRBV1 is described as a pseudogene. This CDR3 has 15 amino acids. The CDR3 DNA is TGCGCCAGCAGCCAAGATCTCCAGGGGGCGGGAGGCTACACCTTC. Translation: CASSQDLQGAGGYTF.

This clone was seen a single time. V and J are TRBV28 and TRBJ2-7, with D possibly TRBD2 on 6 matching bases. The CDR3 extends over 14 amino acids. Per germline, CDR1 MDHEN and CDR2 SYDVKM. Deletions cut 1 base from V and 6 bases from J, with 13 bases between. The CDR3 reads CASSLSGGNLEQYF. As DNA, the CDR3 is TGTGCCAGCAGTTTATCAGGCGGGAATCTCGAGCAGTACTTC.

The chain joins TRBV30 to TRBJ1-2, with D perhaps TRBD1 (5 bases). CDR1 GTSNPN and CDR2 SVGIG come from the germline V gene (reference sequence). V was trimmed by 4 bases and J by 5 bases, leaving 17 bases between them. This CDR3 has 14 amino acids. CDR3 DNA: TGTGCCTGGACCCAGCCGGGGGGGGATTATGGCTACACCTTC. It encodes CAWTQPGGDYGYTF.

This chain's CDR3 is CASSLSGRGADTQYF. CDR3 DNA: TGTGCCAGCAGCTTGAGCGGGAGAGGAGCAGATACGCAGTATTTT. The J gene is TRBJ2-3, the V gene TRBV7-5; the table's D call, TRBD2, was not checked against the DNA. TRBV7-5 represents a pseudogene. This CDR3 region has 15 residues.

V usage is TRBV10-3 and J usage is TRBJ2-1, with 9 bases that match TRBD1. The CDR3 is 14 residues long. Per germline, CDR1 ENHRY and CDR2 SYGVKD. V was clipped by 10 bases and J by 9 bases; unmatched bases: 13. CDR3 sequence: CASCPGQGWSEQFF. The CDR3 DNA is TGTGCCAGCTGTCCGGGACAGGGTTGGAGTGAGCAGTTCTTC.

The gene calls are TRBV11-3 and TRBJ1-3; weak D call: TRBD1 (5 bases). V lost 5 bases and J 7 bases, leaving 21 bases between the germline ends. The germline V gene has CDR1 SGHNT and CDR2 YENEEA. There are 16 residues in the CDR3. CDR3 in DNA: TGTGCCAGCAGCGCTGGAAGAGACAGACTTATGAACACCATATATTTT. Amino acid sequence: CASSAGRDRLMNTIYF.

V usage is TRBV19 and J usage is TRBJ2-1; TRBD1 is a possible D gene (5 bases). V lost 1 base and J 1 base, leaving 8 bases between the germline ends. In germline, CDR1 is LNHDA, CDR2 SQIVND (reference sequence). This CDR3 has 15 residues. CDR3 sequence (DNA): TGTGCCAGTAGTATAGCTCAGGGTTCCTACAATGAGCAGTTCTTC. It translates to CASSIAQGSYNEQFF.

This clone is medium-sized. The chain carries TRBV19 and TRBJ2-7; no reliable D call. The CDR3 has 13 amino acids. V was pared by 5 bases and J by 2 bases, with 10 bases between. The germline gives CDR1 LNHDA, CDR2 SQIVND (reference sequence). CDR3 protein: CASSYRAAYEQYF. For the CDR3, the DNA is TGTGCCAGTAGTTACAGAGCCGCCTACGAGCAGTACTTC. Combining the CDR3 with reference TRBV19 and TRBJ2-7 gives the whole variable domain DGGITQSPKYLFRKEGQNVTLSCEQNLNHDAMYWYRQDPGQGLRLIYYSQIVNDFQKGDIAEGYSVSREKKESFPLTVTSAQKNPTAFYLCASSYRAAYEQYFGPGTRLTVT.

The V gene is TRBV19, the J gene TRBJ1-4, with 7 bases identical to TRBD1. With 7 bases clipped from V and 8 bases from J, the junction kept 19 bases outside the gene matches. The CDR3 length is 17 residues. The V gene's germline CDR1 is LNHDA and CDR2 SQIVND (reference sequence). The CDR3 DNA follows: TGTGCCAGTAACCCGGGACAGACGAACCGGGGGGGGGAAAAACTGTTTTTT. Translated, it gives CASNPGQTNRGGEKLFF.

The chain uses TRBV19 and TRBJ1-1, with D possibly being TRBD1 (5 bases). Germline V gene sequence: CDR1 LNHDA, CDR2 SQIVND (reference sequence). Trimming took off 3 bases at V and 4 bases at J, with 12 bases between the two ends. CDR3 length equals 14 residues. The CDR3 nucleotides are TGTGCCAGTAGTATCGGCCGCACAGGCACTGAAGCTTTCTTT. Translated: CASSIGRTGTEAFF.

The rearrangement links TRBV18 to TRBJ2-3; the D gene is possibly TRBD2 (6 bases). This CDR3 has 15 amino acids. CDR1 is KGHSH, CDR2 LQKENI, per germline. With 5 bases removed from V and 0 bases from J, the gap between germline ends came to 12 bases. For the CDR3, the DNA is TGTGCCAGCTCAGCGGGGCAGAGGAGCACAGATACGCAGTATTTT. Translation gives CASSAGQRSTDTQYF.

CDR3 nucleotides: TGTGCCAGCAGTGTCCGCCAGAGGGATACGCAGTATTTT. Its protein product is CASSVRQRDTQYF. The chain recombines TRBV6-8 with TRBJ2-3; D not resolved. CDR1 is MNHGY, CDR2 SAAAGT, per germline. The CDR3 sequence is 13 residues long. V lost 5 bases, J lost 6 bases, and 12 bases lay in between.

The V call is TRBV19, the J call TRBJ2-2; 7 bases fit TRBD1. Trimming at V came to 7 bases and at J to 0 bases, leaving 5 bases not matched to a gene. This CDR3 has 15 residues. Germline lookup yields CDR1 LNHDA and CDR2 SQIVND (reference sequence). The DNA for the CDR3 is TGTGCCAGTAAAGGTACAGGGGCGAACACCGGGGAGCTGTTTTTT. Translation gives CASKGTGANTGELFF.

This clone was observed once. This chain joins TRBV15 and TRBJ2-7; possibly TRBD1 for D (5 bases). From germline, CDR1 is LNHNV and CDR2 YYDKDF (reference sequence). CDR3 length: 15 amino acids. The V end lost 2 bases, the J end lost 2 bases, and 13 bases lay between the germline ends. The CDR3 DNA follows: TGTGCCACCAGCAGATGGGGCGGCGGCCCCTACGAGCAGTACTTC. Encoded protein: CATSRWGGGPYEQYF.

The gene calls are TRBV18 and TRBJ2-7; 11 positions agree with TRBD1. Trimming removed 5 bases from V and 6 bases from J; junction bases left unmatched: 9. The CDR3 runs to 15 residues. Per germline, CDR1 KGHSH and CDR2 LQKENI. The CDR3 nucleotides read TGTGCCAGCTCAACGACGGGACAGGGGGGGTCCGAGCAGTACTTC. This encodes CASSTTGQGGSEQYF.

The V call is TRBV27, the J call TRBJ1-5; no clear D. The CDR3 totals 13 residues. CDR1 is MNHEY and CDR2 is SMNVEV in the germline V gene (reference sequence). The V end was cut by 5 bases, the J end by 3 bases, with 8 bases between. The CDR3 DNA is TGTGCCAGCAGTATCGATCCCAATCAGCCCCAGCATTTT. This sequence encodes CASSIDPNQPQHF.

The gene calls are TRBV11-3 and TRBJ2-7, with D possibly being TRBD2 (5 bases). The germline CDR1 and CDR2 sequences are SGHNT and YENEEA. CDR3 length equals 15 residues. Trimming stripped 0 bases from V and 2 bases from J, with 11 bases between. The CDR3 protein is CASSLEEGRTYEQYF. The CDR3 DNA reads TGTGCCAGCAGCTTAGAAGAGGGTAGGACCTACGAGCAGTACTTC. The whole variable domain, filled in from reference TRBV11-3 and TRBJ2-7, reads EAGVVQSPRYKIIEKKQPVAFWCNPISGHNTLYWYLQNLGQGPELLIRYENEEAVDDSQLPKDRFSAERLKGVDSTLKIQPAELGDSAVYLCASSLEEGRTYEQYFGPGTRLTVT.

This clone was recorded a few times. The chain links TRBV11-3 to TRBJ2-7; D possibly corresponds to TRBD1 (5 bases). Trimming stripped 0 bases from V and 6 bases from J, with 15 bases between. CDR1 is SGHNT, CDR2 YENEEA, per germline. The CDR3 consists of 15 residues. The CDR3 reads CASSLDGATMAEQYF. CDR3 nucleotide sequence: TGTGCCAGCAGCTTAGAYGGGGCTACTATGGCCGAGCAGTACTTC.

In its sample, this clone was seen a few times. The V call is TRBV6-4, the J call TRBJ1-1; TRBD1 agrees at 7 bases. Per the germline V gene, CDR1 is MRHNA and CDR2 is SNTAGT. The V gene end was trimmed by 10 bases and the J gene end by 5 bases; junction bases not matched to a gene: 4. There are 11 residues in the CDR3. The CDR3 coding sequence is TGTGCCAACGCACAGGGGACTGAAGCTTTCTTT. This codes for CANAQGTEAFF.

This chain uses TRBV29-1 with TRBJ2-5, with 12 positions matching TRBD2. V gave up 8 bases and J gave up 2 bases; unmatched junction bases: 9. The germline V gene encodes CDR1 SQVTM and CDR2 ANQGSEA. The CDR3 consists of 15 residues. The CDR3 is CSSLTSGSPQETQYF. For the CDR3, the DNA is TGCAGCTCCCTGACTAGCGGGAGCCCTCAAGAGACCCAGTACTTC.

This sequence joins TRBV29-1 and TRBJ2-7; 9 nucleotides agree with TRBD1. The ends lost 5 bases at V and 1 base at J; junction bases unmatched: 3. The CDR3 runs to 13 residues. In germline, CDR1 is SQVTM, CDR2 ANQGSEA. As DNA, the CDR3 is TGCAGCGTTACCGGGACAGGGTCCTACGAGCAGTACTTC. It specifies CSVTGTGSYEQYF.

This clone occurred once. V gene TRBV29-1 combines with J gene TRBJ2-1; no firm D call. Germline values: CDR1 SQVTM, CDR2 ANQGSEA. V dropped 0 bases and J dropped 10 bases, with 10 bases sitting between them. This CDR3 region has 12 residues. CDR3 amino acids: CSVEEVAEEQFF. The CDR3 coding sequence is TGCAGCGTTGAAGAGGTAGCAGAGGAGCAGTTCTTC.

The chain uses TRBV11-3 and TRBJ2-2, with D unclear. CDR3 length: 15 amino acids. Trimming stripped 2 bases from V and 10 bases from J, with 17 bases between. Looked up from germline, CDR1 is SGHNT and CDR2 is YENEEA. The CDR3 DNA reads TGTGCCAGCAGCTTAATGTTTTCCCCCCCAGAGGAGCTGTTTTTT. Amino acids: CASSLMFSPPEELFF.

This clone showed up just a few times. The chain carries TRBV7-7 and TRBJ2-1; 9 nucleotides match TRBD2. The CDR3 is 15 amino acids. Unmatched junction bases numbered 4, after V lost 5 bases and J lost 2 bases. Germline V gene sequence: CDR1 SSHAT, CDR2 FNYEAQ (reference sequence). The CDR3 sequence is CASSPTSGTYNEQFF. The CDR3, as DNA: TGTGCCAGCAGCCCGACTAGCGGAACCTACAATGAGCAGTTCTTC.